The T cell receptor beta chain under discussion was sequenced for a study of blood T cells in healthy people across ages. Across the study: Template switching picked up about one barcoded beta molecule for each two T cells.

The use of a sample-barcoded 5' primer and a J-beta primer mix characterized a second PCR of roughly 7 to 11 cycles. Researchers report that a template-switch adaptor with 12 random nucleotides tagged each cDNA molecule. TCRdb fed the 5' RACE reads into MiXCR, producing one record per CDR3 protein. The table shows about 680,000 distinct CDR3 sequences, with approximately 50% occurring only once. Points on this clonotype: Its antigen remains unknown.

The sample, approximately 10 milliliters of peripheral blood, was drawn from each donor. Overall study findings and caveats: Conclusively comparing naive with antigen-experienced cells was impossible with unsorted PBMCs.

The sequenced material came from blood. The TCR comes from a woman aged 55-70 years in good health.

The CDR3 protein is CATSNEPGQTAYF. The CDR3 coding sequence is TGTGCCACCAGCAACGAACCGGGACAGACCGCGTACTTC. V is TRBV15 and J is TRBJ2-5, with TRBD1 matching 7 bases. CDR1 and CDR2 (germline): LNHNV, YYDKDF (reference sequence). The CDR3 length is 13 residues. V was pared by 4 bases and J by 13 bases, with 12 bases of the junction left unmatched.